This entry concerns a single TCR beta chain. The data derive from a study of blood T cell repertoires in COVID-19. Whole-study context: Sources were T cells, B-cell-depleted T cells, or PBMCs; the material itself was cDNA or gDNA.

Losses at the gene ends were 7 bases for V and 4 bases for J; bases not matched to a gene: 13. Looked up from germline, CDR1 is MNHEY and CDR2 is SVGAGI. CDR3 length: 15 amino acids. TCRdb's copy holds only in-frame clones and misses some; the assay was immunoSEQ multiplex PCR. Counted here are approximately 250,000 clones, 80% to 90% occurring once; the ten biggest clones make up about 2%. The TCR comes from a man under 40 with active or convalescent COVID-19. Sequencing was done on a sample of peripheral blood. This chain connects TRBV6-5 to TRBJ2-7, with TRBD1 identical over 7 bases. The CDR3 bases are TGTGCCAGCACCACTAGGACAGGATCAGGTTACGAGCAGTACTTC. Protein sequence: CASTTRTGSGYEQYF.